This is a list of T cell receptor beta chains from one sample in a study of memory CD4+ T cells and cytomegalovirus serostatus. Only in-frame clones appear in the TCRdb table, and some are missing; sequencing was by immunoSEQ multiplex PCR. The sample lists about 73,000 clones, 75% to 85% seen once, with about 2.5% in the top ten. The material sequenced was memory CD4+ T cells from blood. The receptors originated from an adult in good health and CMV-seropositive. Both conserved end residues are part of each CDR3. The order of the fields is J gene, V gene, D gene, clone size, CDR3 protein, CDR3 DNA. D genes are given only for firm matches. The size field is filled for only some rows; it gives once, few, many or a size class.

j_gene: TRBJ1-5
v_gene: TRBV19
d_gene: .
abundance: few
CDR3aa: CASSMGVLQPQHF
CDR3nt: TGTGCCAGTAGTATGGGGGTTTTGCAGCCCCAGCATTTT

j_gene: TRBJ2-5
v_gene: TRBV2
d_gene: TRBD2
abundance: .
CDR3aa: CASSGGARETQYF
CDR3nt: TGTGCCAGTTCCGGGGGGGCCCGAGAGACCCAGTACTTC

j_gene: TRBJ1-4
v_gene: TRBV5-4
d_gene: .
abundance: once
CDR3aa: CASSLDYSTDEKLFF
CDR3nt: TGTGCCAGCAGCTTGGATTATTCGACTGATGAAAAACTGTTTTTT

j_gene: TRBJ2-5
v_gene: TRBV4-1
d_gene: .
abundance: .
CDR3aa: CASSQVPPRTGQETQYF
CDR3nt: TGCGCCAGCAGCCAAGTCCCCCCAAGGACCGGGCAAGAGACCCAGTACTTC

j_gene: TRBJ2-7
v_gene: TRBV28
d_gene: TRBD1
abundance: .
CDR3aa: CASVPSGGAYEQYF
CDR3nt: TGTGCCAGCGTACCCTCAGGGGGAGCCTACGAGCAGTACTTC

j_gene: TRBJ1-6
v_gene: TRBV19
d_gene: .
abundance: .
CDR3aa: CASRNDGLSPLHF
CDR3nt: TGTGCCAGTAGAAACGACGGGTTGTCACCCCTCCACTTT

j_gene: TRBJ1-1
v_gene: TRBV30
d_gene: TRBD1
abundance: .
CDR3aa: CAWSSFLWTGEVEAFF
CDR3nt: TGTGCCTGGAGTTCCTTCCTTTGGACAGGGGAGGTTGAAGCTTTCTTT

j_gene: TRBJ2-5
v_gene: TRBV5-1
d_gene: .
abundance: .
CDR3aa: CASSLEAQGNQETQYF
CDR3nt: TGCGCCAGCAGCTTGGAGGCCCAGGGCAACCAAGAGACCCAGTACTTC

j_gene: TRBJ1-1
v_gene: TRBV2
d_gene: .
abundance: .
CDR3aa: CASSAHGWNTEAFF
CDR3nt: TGTGCCAGCAGTGCCCATGGGTGGAACACTGAAGCTTTCTTT

j_gene: TRBJ2-2
v_gene: TRBV5-4
d_gene: .
abundance: .
CDR3aa: CASSLDTGELFF
CDR3nt: TGTGCCAGCAGCTTGGACACCGGGGAGCTGTTTTTT

j_gene: TRBJ1-5
v_gene: TRBV7-2
d_gene: .
abundance: .
CDR3aa: CASSLVGGQPQHF
CDR3nt: TGTGCCAGCAGCTTAGTGGGTGGTCAGCCCCAGCATTTT

j_gene: TRBJ2-1
v_gene: TRBV14
d_gene: .
abundance: .
CDR3aa: CASSQGSMFVSYNEQFF
CDR3nt: TGTGCCAGCAGCCAAGGAAGTATGTTTGTCTCCTACAATGAGCAGTTCTTC

j_gene: TRBJ2-1
v_gene: TRBV15
d_gene: TRBD2
abundance: .
CDR3aa: CATRGGIQGKYNEQFF
CDR3nt: TGTGCCACCAGGGGAGGGATTCAGGGAAAGTACAATGAGCAGTTCTTC

j_gene: TRBJ2-5
v_gene: TRBV6-5
d_gene: TRBD1
abundance: .
CDR3aa: CASSLARGQETQYF
CDR3nt: TGTGCCAGCAGTCTGGCCAGGGGGCAGGAGACCCAGTACTTC

j_gene: TRBJ2-2
v_gene: TRBV2
d_gene: TRBD2
abundance: once
CDR3aa: CASGREMNTGELFF
CDR3nt: TGTGCCAGCGGGCGGGAGATGAACACCGGGGAGCTGTTTTTT

j_gene: TRBJ2-7
v_gene: TRBV30
d_gene: .
abundance: .
CDR3aa: CAWRSPNEQYF
CDR3nt: TGTGCCTGGAGAAGCCCGAACGAGCAGTACTTC

j_gene: TRBJ2-1
v_gene: TRBV4-1
d_gene: .
abundance: .
CDR3aa: CASSQVDLMVYNEQFF
CDR3nt: TGCGCCAGCAGCCAAGTAGATTTGATGGTGTACAATGAGCAGTTCTTC